The rows below give T cell receptor beta chains drawn from one sample of a study of blood T cell repertoires in COVID-19. Profiling relied on immunoSEQ multiplex PCR, and the TCRdb table lists in-frame clones only, not all of them. This sample carries some 42,000 clones, over 75% of them seen once, and the ten largest clones take 2.4%. Input material: peripheral blood. The receptors stem from a human donor in a cohort sampled during active COVID-19. CDR3s include the opening cysteine and the closing phenylalanine or tryptophan. D genes are given only for firm matches. Size values are once, few and many counts, or a class for expanded clones, and some rows have none.

d_call j_call clone_size v_call cdr3_nt cdr3_aa
- TRBJ2-7 - TRBV19 TGTGCCAGTAGTTCAGGGTACGAGCAGTACTTC CASSSGYEQYF
TRBD2 TRBJ2-7 - TRBV29-1 TGCAGCGTTGAAGGTGTTAGCGGGGGAGAACCCTACGAGCAGTACTTC CSVEGVSGGEPYEQYF
TRBD1 TRBJ1-2 - TRBV11-2 TGTGCCAGCAGCATCTACGGGACAGGGGCGGACGGCTACACCTTC CASSIYGTGADGYTF
TRBD2 TRBJ2-3 - TRBV7-6 TGTGCCAGCAGCTTAGAGGGGACTAGCGGGGCGATCACAGATACGCAGTATTTT CASSLEGTSGAITDTQYF
- TRBJ2-5 - TRBV11-2 TGTGCCAGCAGCCCGATCAATGGGCGGGGCGGAGAGACCCAGTACTTC CASSPINGRGGETQYF
TRBD1 TRBJ1-1 - TRBV2 TGTGCCAGCCGGGACAGGGGTTGGGTTGAAGCTTTCTTT CASRDRGWVEAFF
TRBD1 TRBJ1-6 - TRBV30 TGTGCCTGGAGTGTAGGACAGGGCTCACCCCTCCACTTT CAWSVGQGSPLHF
TRBD2 TRBJ2-5 - TRBV6-2/TRBV6-3 TGTGCCAGCAGTTACGTACTAGCGGGGGGCAAGACCCAGTACTTC CASSYVLAGGKTQYF
- TRBJ2-4 - TRBV5-4 - CASSRPCISVPAAWTSGAVF
TRBD1 TRBJ2-1 - TRBV2 TGTGCCAGCAGTGGGTCTTTCGTCGGGACAGGGGGTTCAACTGGGCAGTTCTTC CASSGSFVGTGGSTGQFF
TRBD1 TRBJ2-1 few TRBV6-5 TGTGCCAGCAGGCCCGGGACAGCCTACAATGAGCAGTTCTTC CASRPGTAYNEQFF
- TRBJ2-5 - TRBV2 TGTGCCAGCAGGGCCGGGACTGACAGCGAGACCCAGTACTTC CASRAGTDSETQYF
- TRBJ1-6 - TRBV7-8 TGTGCCAGCAGCTCCCTCGACAACGCCGCTTCACCCCTCCACTTT CASSSLDNAASPLHF
TRBD2 TRBJ2-1 - TRBV28 TGTGCCAGCAGTTTAGATAGCGGGCCCAGTGGGCAGTTCTTC CASSLDSGPSGQFF
- TRBJ1-1 - TRBV3-1/TRBV3-2 TGTGCCAGCAGCCAAAGTGAGGTGACTGAAGCTTTCTTT CASSQSEVTEAFF
- TRBJ1-4 - TRBV7-3 TGTGCCAGCAGCCAAACAGGCTCAGCTAATGAAAAACTGTTTTTT CASSQTGSANEKLFF
- TRBJ2-5 - TRBV10-3 TGTGCCATCAGTGAGGGACAGACCCAAGAGACCCAGTACTTC CAISEGQTQETQYF
- TRBJ2-5 few TRBV7-2 TGTGCCAGCAGCTTAGGAGGGAGCGAGACCCAGTACTTC CASSLGGSETQYF
- TRBJ2-7 - TRBV5-4 TGTGCCAGCAGCTTAACGCCTCTTTCGGGAGAGGAGCAGTACTTC CASSLTPLSGEEQYF
- TRBJ2-7 - TRBV4-1 TGCGCCAGCAGCCCCAGAGGAGGGGGAGGGTCCTACGAGCAGTACTTC CASSPRGGGGSYEQYF
TRBD2 TRBJ2-2 - TRBV9 TGTGCCAGCAGCGTAGGACGGGGGGGCCGCACCGGGGAGCTGTTTTTT CASSVGRGGRTGELFF
- TRBJ1-5 - TRBV7-2 TGTGCCAGCAGCCCCATGGGAGGCAATCAGCCCCAGCATTTT CASSPMGGNQPQHF
- TRBJ1-5 - TRBV6-1 TGTGCCAGCAGTGAATTCCCTCAGGGGAATCAGCCCCAGCATTTT CASSEFPQGNQPQHF
TRBD1 TRBJ1-4 - TRBV5-1 TGCGCCAGCAGCTTGGGACAGGGGAATGGAAAACTGTTTTTT CASSLGQGNGKLFF
TRBD2 TRBJ2-1 - TRBV19 TGTGCCAGCTTGCAGCGGGACTGGAGCTCCTACAATGAGCAGTTCTTC CASLQRDWSSYNEQFF
- TRBJ2-7 few TRBV6-2/TRBV6-3 TGTGCCAGCAGTTATGATAGGGGAGAGCAGTACTTC CASSYDRGEQYF
TRBD2 TRBJ2-5 - TRBV30 TGTGCTTTCTGGGGGTTAGCGGGGGGAAAAGAGACCCAGTACTTC CAFWGLAGGKETQYF
TRBD2 TRBJ2-7 - TRBV30 TGTGCCTGGAGTCGGACTAGTCCCTACGAGCAGTACTTC CAWSRTSPYEQYF
- TRBJ2-2 - TRBV11-3 TGTGCCAGCAGCTCCCCCTACCACACCGGGGAGCTGTTTTTT CASSSPYHTGELFF
- TRBJ2-7 few TRBV30 TGTGCCTGGCAGGTTTCTCGGTCCTACGAGCAGTACTTC CAWQVSRSYEQYF
- TRBJ2-3 - TRBV9 TGTGCCAGCAGCGTTGGAGGAGATACGCAGTATTTT CASSVGGDTQYF
TRBD1 TRBJ2-1 - TRBV29-1 TGCAGCGTTGCACCGGGACAGGGGTACAATGAGCAGTTCTTC CSVAPGQGYNEQFF
TRBD1 TRBJ1-6 - TRBV5-4 TGTGCCAGCAGCTTCGGACAGGGTGGGTCACCCCTCCACTTT CASSFGQGGSPLHF
- TRBJ1-5 - TRBV7-9 TGTGCCAGCAGCTTAAGTTCGAGGATCAATAGCAATCAGCCCCAGCATTTT CASSLSSRINSNQPQHF
- TRBJ1-1 - TRBV7-6 TGTGCCAGCAGCTTAGGGCGGCTGACCACTGAAGCTTTCTTT CASSLGRLTTEAFF
- TRBJ1-2 - TRBV9 TGTGCCAGCAGCCCCCGGAATCCAGGGATTTGGGGCTACACCTTC CASSPRNPGIWGYTF
- TRBJ2-1 once TRBV2 TGTGCCAGCAGGGCGGGATACAATGAGCAGTTCTTC CASRAGYNEQFF
- TRBJ1-1 - TRBV5-1 TGCGCCAGCAGCTTGTCAGGGTTGAACACTGAAGCTTTCTTT CASSLSGLNTEAFF
TRBD2 TRBJ2-1 - TRBV11-1 TGTGCCAGCAGCTTAAGACTAGCGGGGGTTTACAATGAGCAGTTCTTC CASSLRLAGVYNEQFF
TRBD1 TRBJ2-7 - TRBV4-1 TGCGCCAGCAGTATGGGACAGGGGACCTACGAGCAGTACTTC CASSMGQGTYEQYF
TRBD2 TRBJ2-1 - TRBV5-4 TGTGCCAGCACCGTAGCGGGGGGGCCGAACAATGAGCAGTTCTTC CASTVAGGPNNEQFF
TRBD1 TRBJ1-1 - TRBV6-5 TGTGCCAGCAGCTCCCCTAAACAGGGGCTGGAAGCTTTCTTT CASSSPKQGLEAFF
- TRBJ1-2 few TRBV9 TGTGCCAGCAGCGTGGGGTGGACAGACCATTATGGCTACACCTTC CASSVGWTDHYGYTF
TRBD1 TRBJ2-7 - TRBV4-1 TGCGCCAGCACCCCCGGGACAGGCTCCTACGAGCAGTACTTC CASTPGTGSYEQYF
- TRBJ2-7 - TRBV6-5 TGTGCCAGCAGTTACTCGGGGCAGTACTACGAGCAGTACTTC CASSYSGQYYEQYF
- TRBJ2-3 - TRBV29-1 TGCAGCGTAGTAGCGAGTAGCACAGATACGCAGTATTTT CSVVASSTDTQYF
TRBD1 TRBJ1-2 - TRBV19 TGTGCCAGTAGGACACAGGGGGCCACTAACTATGGCTACACCTTC CASRTQGATNYGYTF